The 25 T cell receptor beta chains below come from one sample, sequenced in a study of cytomegalovirus exposure and HLA in healthy donors. The PCR was carried out with 60 Vbeta primers and 13 Jbeta primers. Produced via immunoSEQ multiplex PCR; TCRdb's table is partial and in-frame only. The table has 170,000 or so clones, approximately 88% seen once. Sequenced input: PBMCs. These TCRs come from a boy aged 2 to 10 in good health and CMV-seronegative.

The chain uses TRBV7-9 and TRBJ1-1; 9 positions agree with TRBD1. The CDR3 loop spans 14 amino acids. V lost 4 bases and J lost 2; bases outside the gene matches: 2. Germline values: CDR1 SEHNR, CDR2 FQNEAQ (reference sequence). Written as DNA, the CDR3 is TGTGCCAGCAGCTGGACAGGGGTTAACACTGAAGCTTTCTTT. Translated, it gives CASSWTGVNTEAFF.

V is TRBV2 and J is TRBJ2-1, with D maybe TRBD1 (6 bases). The V and J ends lost 2 bases and 2 bases respectively, with 13 bases between them. The length of the CDR3 is 16 residues. Per germline, CDR1 SNHLY and CDR2 FYNNEI. CDR3 region: CASSEQGLGAYNEQFF. CDR3 nucleotides: TGTGCCAGCAGTGAACAGGGGCTAGGGGCCTACAATGAGCAGTTCTTC.

The chain couples TRBV11-2 to TRBJ2-7; the match to TRBD1 covers 7 bases. Germline CDR1 SGHAT, CDR2 FQNNGV. The V gene end was trimmed by 3 bases and the J gene end by 9 bases; junction bases not matched to a gene: 5. The CDR3 extends over 12 amino acids. This CDR3 is CASSFDRERQYF. CDR3 DNA: TGTGCCAGCAGCTTCGACAGGGAACGGCAGTACTTC. The full variable domain, with the rest looked up from reference TRBV11-2 and TRBJ2-7, is EAGVAQSPRYKIIEKRQSVAFWCNPISGHATLYWYQQILGQGPKLLIQFQNNGVVDDSQLPKDRFSAERLKGVDSTLKIQPAKLEDSAVYLCASSFDRERQYFGPGTRLTVT.

In DNA, the CDR3 is TGTGCCTCCTCGCCAGGAAATGAGCAGTTCTTC. It is translated as CASSPGNEQFF. This chain joins TRBV30 and TRBJ2-1; D remains unclear. The V gene's germline CDR1 is GTSNPN and CDR2 SVGIG (reference sequence). Deletions cut 7 bases from V and 7 bases from J, with 11 bases between. This CDR3 is 11 amino acids long.

The chain carries TRBV6-6 and TRBJ1-4, with a tentative D call TRBD1 (6 bases). Germline assignment: CDR1 MNHNY and CDR2 SVGAGI (reference sequence). Between the trimmed V and J ends, which lost 8 bases and 9 bases, there was a span of 13 bases. This CDR3 is built from 12 residues. The CDR3 region is CASAAGEKKLFF. The CDR3 region has the DNA TGTGCCAGCGCGGCAGGGGAGAAAAAACTGTTTTTT.

The genes are TRBV10-2 and TRBJ2-5; 9 bases fit TRBD2. V was pared by 8 bases and J by 5 bases, with 15 bases of the junction left unmatched. This CDR3 comprises 16 residues. Germline CDR1 is WSHSY and CDR2 is SAAADI. The CDR3 reads CASGWAGGPSFETQYF. The CDR3 DNA is TGCGCCAGCGGGTGGGCGGGAGGGCCCTCTTTTGAGACCCAGTACTTC.

The V and J genes are TRBV4-1 and TRBJ1-6; the D is unclear. In germline, CDR1 is MGHRA, CDR2 YSYEKL. Deletions cut 0 bases from V and 0 bases from J, with 9 bases between. CDR3 length: 17 amino acids. The CDR3 spells CASSQDPRSSYNSPLHF. The CDR3 region has the DNA TGCGCCAGCAGCCAAGATCCGCGGAGCTCCTATAATTCACCCCTCCACTTT.

This chain links TRBV19 with TRBJ2-7, with D perhaps matching TRBD2 (6 bases). The CDR3 totals 16 residues. Germline V gene sequence: CDR1 LNHDA, CDR2 SQIVND (reference sequence). V lost 3 bases to trimming and J lost 3 bases, with 18 bases between them. The CDR3 loop is CASSMGDSPKVYEQYF. In DNA, the CDR3 is TGTGCCAGTAGTATGGGGGACTCCCCGAAGGTCTACGAGCAGTACTTC.

This clone was picked up a small number of times. This chain links TRBV7-6 with TRBJ2-1; TRBD2 matches 9 bases. The CDR3 is 17 amino acids. V gave up 0 bases and J gave up 15 bases; unmatched junction bases: 18. Germline V CDR1 and CDR2: SGHVS, FNYEAQ. The DNA of the CDR3 is TGTGCCAGCAGCTTAGCTCTGGCTAGCGGGATTGCCGGTCGATTGTTCTTC. Translation gives CASSLALASGIAGRLFF.

A note on this clone: The same CDR3 also results from other DNA sequences found in this sample. The rearrangement links TRBV5-1 to TRBJ2-5; 11 positions agree with TRBD2. Germline V CDR1 and CDR2: SGHRS, YFSETQ. V lost 1 base and J lost 5; bases outside the gene matches: 4. This CDR3 comprises 15 residues. Here the CDR3 reads CASSLTSGSRETQYF. CDR3 nucleotide sequence: TGCGCCAGCAGCTTGACTAGCGGGAGTCGCGAGACCCAGTACTTC.

V is TRBV6-1 and J is TRBJ1-1; D might be TRBD1 (6 bases). Looked up from germline, CDR1 is MNHNS and CDR2 is SASEGT. With 4 bases removed from V and 3 bases from J, the gap between germline ends came to 18 bases. This CDR3 contains 16 residues. The CDR3 region is CASSAITGLRYTEAFF. The DNA of the CDR3 is TGTGCCAGCAGTGCTATTACAGGGCTTCGGTACACTGAAGCTTTCTTT.

The chain carries TRBV12-5 and TRBJ2-5; D is possibly TRBD1 (6 bases). Germline V lookup: CDR1 LGHNT, CDR2 FRNRAP. This CDR3 is built from 14 residues. V lost 0 bases and J 2 bases, leaving 7 bases between the germline ends. CDR3 residues: CASGLVGQQETQYF. The DNA of the CDR3 is TGTGCTAGTGGTTTGGTTGGACAGCAAGAGACCCAGTACTTC.

This chain connects TRBV6-6 to TRBJ2-3; D might be TRBD2 (5 bases). V lost 5 bases to trimming and J lost 0 bases, with 12 bases between them. There are 15 residues in the CDR3. Germline loops: CDR1 MNHNY, CDR2 SVGAGI (reference sequence). The CDR3, as DNA: TGTGCCAGCAGTCCCCGGGATATTAGCACAGATACGCAGTATTTT. Translated, it gives CASSPRDISTDTQYF.

The rearrangement links TRBV7-3 to TRBJ2-2; perhaps TRBD2 as D (6 bases). The CDR3 length is 14 residues. Trimming left V 2 bases short and J 5 bases short, with 9 bases between. Per germline, CDR1 SGHTA and CDR2 FQGTGA. CDR3: CASSLSGRTGELFF. CDR3 nucleotide sequence: TGTGCCAGCAGCTTATCGGGGAGGACCGGGGAGCTGTTTTTT.

This clone was found once. Compared with germline, one end of the junction differs, possibly owing to a read error. This chain connects TRBV4-1 to TRBJ2-7; D possibly corresponds to TRBD1 (5 bases). The CDR3 runs to 15 residues. From germline, CDR1 is MGHRA and CDR2 YSYEKL. As DNA, the CDR3 is TGCGCCAGCAGCCAAGGTCCAGGGTTAACCCACGAGCAGCACTTC. Amino acid sequence: CASSQGPGLTHEQHF.

This chain joins TRBV5-5 and TRBJ2-2; 11 bases are a match to TRBD1. The CDR3 spans 14 residues. Germline values: CDR1 SGHKS, CDR2 YYEKEE (reference sequence). After removal of 3 bases from V and 6 bases from J, the junction contained 1 base not matched to a gene. The CDR3 spells CASSWGQGAGELFF. The CDR3 nucleotides read TGTGCCAGCAGCTGGGGACAGGGGGCCGGGGAGCTGTTTTTT.

The chain links TRBV9 to TRBJ2-1, with 15 nucleotides matching TRBD2. Germline V lookup: CDR1 SGDLS, CDR2 YYNGEE. V was pared by 4 bases and J by 9 bases, with 5 bases of the junction left unmatched. CDR3 size: 15 residues. CDR3 nucleotides: TGTGCCAGCAGCTCTAGGACTAGCGGGAGGGTTGAGCAGTTCTTC. Its translation: CASSSRTSGRVEQFF.

This chain links TRBV28 with TRBJ2-3; 7 bases agree with TRBD1. The V gene end was trimmed by 4 bases and the J gene end by 1 base; junction bases not matched to a gene: 8. CDR1 MDHEN and CDR2 SYDVKM come from the germline V gene. The CDR3 sequence is 16 residues long. CDR3 DNA: TGTGCCAGCAGTTCTACAGGGGAACTTCGCACAGATACGCAGTATTTT. The encoded protein is CASSSTGELRTDTQYF.

The gene calls are TRBV30 and TRBJ2-3; maybe TRBD2 (6 bases). Deletions cut 2 bases from V and 6 bases from J, with 21 bases between. CDR3 length: 16 residues. CDR1 and CDR2 from the germline V gene are GTSNPN and SVGIG (reference sequence). DNA of the CDR3: TGTGCCTGGAGTTTGGAGGGATGGGACCCTCCGGATACGCAGTATTTT. Translated: CAWSLEGWDPPDTQYF.

The rearrangement joins TRBV29-1 to TRBJ2-1; perhaps TRBD1 as D (6 bases). CDR3 length equals 12 residues. V lost 5 bases and J 9 bases, leaving 14 bases between the germline ends. Germline V lookup: CDR1 SQVTM, CDR2 ANQGSEA. The CDR3 spells CSVQLGAGEQFF. The CDR3 coding sequence is TGCAGCGTTCAGTTGGGGGCGGGTGAGCAGTTCTTC.

This clone has only a few counts. The genes are TRBV9 and TRBJ2-5; 7 nucleotides align to TRBD1. Germline-derived CDR1 and CDR2 are SGDLS and YYNGEE. The junction had 3 bases not matched to a gene; V was cut back by 0 bases and J by 1 base. CDR3 length: 15 amino acids. The CDR3 bases are TGTGCCAGCAGCGTAGGACCAGGGGGCCAAGAGACCCAGTACTTC. Residues: CASSVGPGGQETQYF.

The chain couples TRBV6-6 to TRBJ2-5; 7 bases match TRBD1. Germline CDR1 MNHNY, CDR2 SVGAGI (reference sequence). The trim removed 6 bases at V and 10 bases at J, leaving 17 bases unmatched. There are 15 residues in the CDR3. The CDR3 sequence: CASSTRGSASSGQYF. CDR3 sequence (DNA): TGTGCCAGCAGCACCAGGGGGTCCGCCAGCTCTGGCCAGTACTTC.

V gene TRBV5-4 combines with J gene TRBJ2-5; 9 nucleotides line up with TRBD2. The J call may be in error: the DNA end matches TRBJ2-7 better. Germline CDR1 reads SGHNT; CDR2 reads YYREEE (reference sequence). The CDR3 consists of 15 residues. The CDR3 DNA reads TGTGCCAGCAGCCTCAAGCGGGAGGTGGGGTACGAGCAGTACTTC. Translating it yields CASSLKREVGYEQYF.

The chain recombines TRBV15 with TRBJ1-5, with TRBD1 as a possible D gene (5 bases). The CDR3 runs to 13 residues. CDR1 and CDR2 from the germline V gene are LNHNV and YYDKDF (reference sequence). V dropped 8 bases and J dropped 3 bases, with 11 bases sitting between them. The CDR3 loop reads CATAGRINQPQHF. Written as DNA, the CDR3 is TGTGCCACCGCGGGGCGGATCAATCAGCCCCAGCATTTT.

V usage is TRBV18 and J usage is TRBJ2-7; possibly TRBD2 for D (5 bases). The V end was cut by 4 bases, the J end by 7 bases, with 8 bases between. The CDR3 is 11 amino acids. CDR1 and CDR2 from the germline V gene are KGHSH and LQKENI. The CDR3 is CASSLGGEQYF. In nucleotides, the CDR3 is TGTGCCAGCTCACTGGGCGGGGAGCAGTACTTC. Looking up the rest from reference TRBV18 and TRBJ2-7 gives the full variable domain: NAGVMQNPRHLVRRRGQEARLRCSPMKGHSHVYWYRQLPEEGLKFMVYLQKENIIDESGMPKERFSAEFPKEGPSILRIQQVVRGDSAAYFCASSLGGEQYFGPGTRLTVT.